This T cell receptor (beta chain) comes out of a study of blood T cell repertoires in COVID-19. This CDR3 region has 12 residues. V gave up 5 bases and J gave up 3 bases, with 8 bases separating them. The data were produced by immunoSEQ multiplex PCR, yet TCRdb's version contains in-frame clones alone and is incomplete. The table includes about 56,000 clones, around four fifths detected once. This rearrangement joins TRBV12-3 or TRBV12-4 to TRBJ2-7; D may be TRBD1 (5 bases). The material sequenced was peripheral blood. The receptor comes from a woman older than 75 with acute or convalescent COVID-19. The CDR3 nucleotides read TGTGCCAGCAGTCCCAGGGTCTACGAGCAGTACTTC. Protein product: CASSPRVYEQYF.